The T cell receptor (beta chain) described here comes from a study of T cells in Graves' hyperthyroidism and ophthalmopathy. TCR beta CDR3 regions were amplified from RNA transcripts. In the first-round RT-PCR of the TCR CDR3, the HTBI primer set was used. TCRdb analysed the multiplex PCR reads with MiXCR anew, one entry per CDR3 protein. The sample has fewer than 750,000 distinct CDR3 sequences, more than 14% seen once. Trimming left V 2 bases short and J 0 bases short, with 7 bases between. This CDR3 has 15 amino acids. Looked up from germline, CDR1 is KGHSH and CDR2 is LQKENI. This clonotype was detected ten times or more. It was 8 to 10 ml of fresh peripheral blood that supplied the PBMCs.

The rearrangement links TRBV18 to TRBJ2-2, with D unclear. The TCR originated in a woman aged 45-65 years with Graves' ophthalmopathy. Sequencing was carried out using blood. The CDR3 is CASSPNKTNTGELFF. The CDR3 DNA reads as TGTGCCAGCTCACCAAACAAAACGAACACCGGGGAGCTGTTTTTT.